This T cell receptor beta chain was sequenced for a study of blood T cell repertoires in COVID-19. Study as a whole: Specimens from acute and convalescent COVID-19 originated in the United States, Italy and Spain.

Authors' processing steps: Reference gene primer amplification yielded estimated nucleated cell counts. Method: immunoSEQ multiplex PCR; TCRdb's copy keeps in-frame clones and lacks some. V and J calls and clone size come straight from that table; D and trimming were deduced from the DNA. The profile covers about 250,000 clones, with 83% appearing a single time and approximately 5.7% taken by the ten largest. The germline V gene has CDR1 LNHDA and CDR2 SQIVND (reference sequence). There are 17 residues in the CDR3. J gave up 8 bases and V 5 bases, and 13 bases lay outside the gene matches. The TCR comes from a human donor in a cohort sampled during active COVID-19. Input material: peripheral blood. The V call is TRBV19, the J call TRBJ2-1; 12 bases align to TRBD2. In DNA form, the CDR3 reads TGTGCCAGTAGTCAACAAGGACTAGCGGGAATGTTGGATGAGCAGTTCTTC. It yields the protein CASSQQGLAGMLDEQFF.